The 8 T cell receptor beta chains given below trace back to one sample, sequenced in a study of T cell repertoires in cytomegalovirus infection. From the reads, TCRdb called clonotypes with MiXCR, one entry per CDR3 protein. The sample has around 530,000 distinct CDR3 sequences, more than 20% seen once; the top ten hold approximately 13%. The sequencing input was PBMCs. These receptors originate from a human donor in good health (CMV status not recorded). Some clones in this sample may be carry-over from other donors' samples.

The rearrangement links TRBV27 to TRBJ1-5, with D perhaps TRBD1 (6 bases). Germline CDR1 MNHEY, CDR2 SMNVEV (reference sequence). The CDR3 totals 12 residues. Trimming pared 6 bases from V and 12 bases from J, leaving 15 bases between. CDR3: CASSGQSQGQHF. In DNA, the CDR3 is TGTGCCAGCAGCGGACAGAGCCAGGGCCAGCATTTT.

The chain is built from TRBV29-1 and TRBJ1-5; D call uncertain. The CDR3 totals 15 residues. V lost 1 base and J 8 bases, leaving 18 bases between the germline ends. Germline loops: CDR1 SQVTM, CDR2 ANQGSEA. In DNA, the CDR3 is TGCAGCGTTGAAGGAAAACGGCCAGGAAGGGAGCCCCAGCATTTT. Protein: CSVEGKRPGREPQHF. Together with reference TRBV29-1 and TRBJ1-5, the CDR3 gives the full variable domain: SAVISQKPSRDICQRGTSLTIQCQVDSQVTMMFWYRQQPGQSLTLIATANQGSEATYESGFVIDKFPISRPNLTFSTLTVSNMSPEDSSIYLCSVEGKRPGREPQHFGDGTRLSIL.

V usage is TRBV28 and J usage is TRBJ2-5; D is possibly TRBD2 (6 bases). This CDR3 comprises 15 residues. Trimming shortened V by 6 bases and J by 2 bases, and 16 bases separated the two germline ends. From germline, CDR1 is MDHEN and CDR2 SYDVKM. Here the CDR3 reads CASRLFGGDQETQYF. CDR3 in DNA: TGTGCCAGCAGGCTCTTTGGCGGGGATCAAGAGACCCAGTACTTC. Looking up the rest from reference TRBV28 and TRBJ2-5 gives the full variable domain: DVKVTQSSRYLVKRTGEKVFLECVQDMDHENMFWYRQDPGLGLRLIYFSYDVKMKEKGDIPEGYSVSREKKERFSLILESASTNQTSMYLCASRLFGGDQETQYFGPGTRLLVL.

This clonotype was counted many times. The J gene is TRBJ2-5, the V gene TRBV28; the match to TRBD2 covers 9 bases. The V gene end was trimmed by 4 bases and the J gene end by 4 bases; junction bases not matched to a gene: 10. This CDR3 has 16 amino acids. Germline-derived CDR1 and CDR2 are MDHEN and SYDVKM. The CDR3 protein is CASSSPAIAGVETQYF. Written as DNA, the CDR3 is TGTGCCAGCAGTTCACCAGCCATAGCGGGAGTAGAGACCCAGTACTTC.

CDR3 amino acids: CASSLRISGTSGDTQYF. CDR3 in DNA: TGTGCCAGCAGTTTACGAATTTCCGGGACTAGCGGGGATACGCAGTATTTT. V is TRBV12-3 or TRBV12-4 and J is TRBJ2-3; TRBD2 matches 12 bases. This CDR3 is 17 amino acids long. J was trimmed by 6 bases and V by 2 bases; bases with no gene match: 9.

The CDR3 coding sequence is TGCGCCAGCAGCCCATTACGGGGATACGAGCAGTACTTC. Protein product: CASSPLRGYEQYF. V usage is TRBV4-1 and J usage is TRBJ2-7; D is possibly TRBD2 (5 bases). Trimming pared 4 bases from V and 4 bases from J, leaving 11 bases between. From germline, CDR1 is MGHRA and CDR2 YSYEKL. The CDR3 loop spans 13 amino acids.

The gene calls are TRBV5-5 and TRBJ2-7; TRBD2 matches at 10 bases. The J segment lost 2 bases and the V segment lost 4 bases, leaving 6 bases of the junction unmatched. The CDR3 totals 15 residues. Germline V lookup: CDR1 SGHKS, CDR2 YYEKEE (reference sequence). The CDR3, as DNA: TGTGCCAGCAGCCCTGGGACTAGCGTCCCCTACGAGCAGTACTTC. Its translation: CASSPGTSVPYEQYF.

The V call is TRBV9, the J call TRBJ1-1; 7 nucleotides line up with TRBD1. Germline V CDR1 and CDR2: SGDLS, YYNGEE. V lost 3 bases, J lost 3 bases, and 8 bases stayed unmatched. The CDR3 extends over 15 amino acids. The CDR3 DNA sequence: TGTGCCAGCAGCGCAGAAGGACAGGCCGACACTGAAGCTTTCTTT. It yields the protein CASSAEGQADTEAFF.